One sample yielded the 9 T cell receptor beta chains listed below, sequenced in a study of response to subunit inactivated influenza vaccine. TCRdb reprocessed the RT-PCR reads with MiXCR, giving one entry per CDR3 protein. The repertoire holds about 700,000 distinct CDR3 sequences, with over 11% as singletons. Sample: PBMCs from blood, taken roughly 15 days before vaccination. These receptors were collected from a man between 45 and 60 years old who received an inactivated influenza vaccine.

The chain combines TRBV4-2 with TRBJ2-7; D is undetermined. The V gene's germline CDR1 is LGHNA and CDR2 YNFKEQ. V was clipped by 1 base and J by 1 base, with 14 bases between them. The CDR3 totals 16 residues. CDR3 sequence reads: CASSQGLQAISYEQYF. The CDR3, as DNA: TGTGCCAGCAGCCAAGGCCTGCAGGCGATATCCTACGAGCAGTACTTC.

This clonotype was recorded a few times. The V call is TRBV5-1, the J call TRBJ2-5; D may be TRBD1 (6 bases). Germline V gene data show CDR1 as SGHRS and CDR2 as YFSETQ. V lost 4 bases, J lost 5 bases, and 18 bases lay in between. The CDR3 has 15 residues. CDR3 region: CASSQTGHTLETQYF. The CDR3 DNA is TGCGCCAGCAGCCAAACGGGACATACGTTGGAGACCCAGTACTTC. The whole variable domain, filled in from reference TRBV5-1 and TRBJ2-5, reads KAGVTQTPRYLIKTRGQQVTLSCSPISGHRSVSWYQQTPGQGLQFLFEYFSETQRNKGNFPGRFSGRQFSNSRSEMNVSTLELGDSALYLCASSQTGHTLETQYFGPGTRLLVL.

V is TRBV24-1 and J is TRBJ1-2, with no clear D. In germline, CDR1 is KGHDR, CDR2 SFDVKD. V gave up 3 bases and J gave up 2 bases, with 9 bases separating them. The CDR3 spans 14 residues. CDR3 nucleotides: TGTGCCACCAGTGATCCTGCCATAAACTATGGCTACACCTTC. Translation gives CATSDPAINYGYTF.

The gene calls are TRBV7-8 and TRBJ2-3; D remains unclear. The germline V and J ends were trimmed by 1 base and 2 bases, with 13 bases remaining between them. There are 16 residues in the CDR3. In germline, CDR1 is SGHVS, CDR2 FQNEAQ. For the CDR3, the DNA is TGTGCCAGCAGCTTAGTGGGCAGGTTGGTCACAGATACGCAGTATTTT. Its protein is CASSLVGRLVTDTQYF.

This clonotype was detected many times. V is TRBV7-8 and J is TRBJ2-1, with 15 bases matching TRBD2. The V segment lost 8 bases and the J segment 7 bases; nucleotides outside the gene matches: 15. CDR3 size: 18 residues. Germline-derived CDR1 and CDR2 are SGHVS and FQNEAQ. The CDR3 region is CASLYGTSGRMGSNEQFF. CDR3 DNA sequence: TGTGCCAGCCTTTATGGGACTAGCGGGAGGATGGGGAGTAATGAGCAGTTCTTC.

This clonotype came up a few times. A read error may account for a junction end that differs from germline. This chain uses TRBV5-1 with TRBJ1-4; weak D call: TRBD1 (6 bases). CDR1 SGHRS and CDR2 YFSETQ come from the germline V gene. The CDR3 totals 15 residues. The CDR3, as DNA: TGCGCCAGCAGCTTTCTAGGACAGTCTAACGAAAAACTGTTTTTT. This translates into CASSFLGQSNEKLFF. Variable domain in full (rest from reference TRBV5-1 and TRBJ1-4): KAGVTQTPRYLIKTRGQQVTLSCSPISGHRSVSWYQQTPGQGLQFLFEYFSETQRNKGNFPGRFSGRQFSNSRSEMNVSTLELGDSALYLCASSFLGQSNEKLFFGSGTQLSVL.

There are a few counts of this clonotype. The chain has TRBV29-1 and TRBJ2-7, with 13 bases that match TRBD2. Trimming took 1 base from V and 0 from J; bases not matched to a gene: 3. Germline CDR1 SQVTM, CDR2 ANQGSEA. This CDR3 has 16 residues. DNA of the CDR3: TGCAGCGTTGAAGGGGGACTAGCGGGGAGCTCCTACGAGCAGTACTTC. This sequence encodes CSVEGGLAGSSYEQYF.

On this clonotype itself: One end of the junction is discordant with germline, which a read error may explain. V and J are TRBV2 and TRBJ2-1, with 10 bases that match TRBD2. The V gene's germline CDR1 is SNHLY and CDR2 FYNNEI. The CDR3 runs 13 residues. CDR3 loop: CASTEITSGNLLF. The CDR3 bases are TGTGCCAGCACCGAAATAACTAGCGGGAACTTGCTCTTC.

In DNA, the CDR3 is TGTGCCAGTGATGCGGGGCTTCGGACTGAAGCTTTCTTT. Protein: CASDAGLRTEAFF. V gene TRBV19 combines with J gene TRBJ1-1; perhaps TRBD1 as D (5 bases). V was shortened by 8 bases and J by 5 bases, with 15 bases between the two germline ends. CDR1 is LNHDA and CDR2 is SQIVND in the germline V gene (reference sequence). CDR3 length: 13 amino acids.